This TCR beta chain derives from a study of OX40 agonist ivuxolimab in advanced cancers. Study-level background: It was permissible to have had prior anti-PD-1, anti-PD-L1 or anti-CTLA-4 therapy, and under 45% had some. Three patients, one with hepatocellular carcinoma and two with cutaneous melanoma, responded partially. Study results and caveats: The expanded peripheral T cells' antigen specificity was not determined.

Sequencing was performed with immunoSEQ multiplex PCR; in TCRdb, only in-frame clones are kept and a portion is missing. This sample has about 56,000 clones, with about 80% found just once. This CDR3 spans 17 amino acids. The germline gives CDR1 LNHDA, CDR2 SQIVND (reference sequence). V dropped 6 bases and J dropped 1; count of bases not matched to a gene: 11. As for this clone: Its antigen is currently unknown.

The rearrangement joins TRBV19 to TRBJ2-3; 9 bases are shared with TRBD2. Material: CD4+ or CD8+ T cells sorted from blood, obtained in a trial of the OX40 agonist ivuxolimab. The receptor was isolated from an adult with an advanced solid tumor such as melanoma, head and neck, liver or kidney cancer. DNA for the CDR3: TGTGCCAGTAGATCCTCCATAGCGGGAGAGGGCACAGATACGCAGTATTTT. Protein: CASRSSIAGEGTDTQYF.